This T cell receptor beta chain was retrieved from a study of blood T cell repertoires in COVID-19. V lost 6 bases to trimming and J lost 6 bases, with 9 bases between them. This CDR3 has 11 residues. Germline lookup yields CDR1 SNHLY and CDR2 FYNNEI. Participants reported their clinical history, and cohort assignment relied on those reports. Exposed volunteers were people who met a COVID-19 case within 2 weeks before study entry. Repertoires were generated with immunoSEQ multiplex PCR, while TCRdb's copy carries only in-frame clones and drops some. The sample contains under 250,000 clones, about 87% of which appear only once.

The sequencing sample was made of PBMCs or T cells enriched from blood (not recorded which). The receptor comes from a woman aged 40 to 49 who had been exposed to COVID-19. The chain is built from TRBV2 and TRBJ2-7; a weak D match, TRBD1 (5 bases). CDR3 sequence (DNA): TGTGCCAGCAGCTACAGGTCCGAGCAGTACTTC. Translation: CASSYRSEQYF.